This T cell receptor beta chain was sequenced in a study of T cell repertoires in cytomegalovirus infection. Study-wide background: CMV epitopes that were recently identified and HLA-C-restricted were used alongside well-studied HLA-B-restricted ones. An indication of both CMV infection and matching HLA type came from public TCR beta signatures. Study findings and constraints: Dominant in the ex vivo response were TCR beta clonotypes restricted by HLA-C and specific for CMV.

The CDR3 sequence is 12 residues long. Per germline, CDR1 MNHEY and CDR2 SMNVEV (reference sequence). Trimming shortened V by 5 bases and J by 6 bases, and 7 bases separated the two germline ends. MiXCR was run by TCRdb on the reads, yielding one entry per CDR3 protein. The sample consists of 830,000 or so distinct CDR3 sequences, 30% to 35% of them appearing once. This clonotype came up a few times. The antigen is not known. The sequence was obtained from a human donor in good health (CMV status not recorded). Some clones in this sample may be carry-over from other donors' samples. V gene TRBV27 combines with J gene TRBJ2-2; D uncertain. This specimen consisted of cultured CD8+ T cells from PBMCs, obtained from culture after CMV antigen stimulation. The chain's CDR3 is CASSQAAGELFF. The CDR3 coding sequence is TGTGCCAGCAGTCAAGCAGCCGGGGAGCTGTTTTTT.